The rows below give T cell receptor beta chains drawn from one sample of a study of cytotoxic CD8 clonotypes in ibrutinib-treated CLL. Generated by immunoSEQ multiplex PCR, the TCRdb table keeps only in-frame clones and is missing some. The sample lists 150,000 or so clones; 88% were seen once. The material sequenced was PBMCs, taken at disease progression, from a patient treated with ibrutinib. The receptor set was obtained from a human donor with chronic lymphocytic leukemia. Both conserved end residues are part of each CDR3. D genes are given only for firm matches. For some rows the clone size is stated as once, few or many, or as a class when expanded; others skip it.

J gene,clone size,D gene,V gene,CDR3 DNA,CDR3 protein
TRBJ1-4,NA,NA,TRBV4-2,TGTGCCAGCAGCCAAGAGGTAGCAACTAATGAAAAACTGTTTTTT,CASSQEVATNEKLFF
TRBJ2-7,NA,NA,TRBV5-1,TGCGCCAGCAGCTTACGGGACAACCTCTACGAGCAGTACTTC,CASSLRDNLYEQYF
TRBJ1-4,NA,NA,TRBV19,TGTGCCAGCAAAAGGGGTTGGGAAAAACTGTTTTTT,CASKRGWEKLFF
TRBJ1-2,NA,TRBD1,TRBV6-6,TGTGCCAGCAGTTACGACAGGGTGGGTGATGGCTACACCTTC,CASSYDRVGDGYTF
TRBJ2-1,NA,NA,TRBV27,TGTGCCAGCAGACGGGGGCTAGCGGATTCGAATGAGCAGTTCTTC,CASRRGLADSNEQFF
TRBJ2-7,NA,TRBD2,TRBV5-6,TGTGCCAGCTCCATGGTGGGCGGGAGTCCCTACGAGCAGTACTTC,CASSMVGGSPYEQYF
TRBJ1-5,NA,NA,TRBV10-3,TGTGCCATCAGTGAGTCGGGGGGACGGCAGCCCCAGCATTTT,CAISESGGRQPQHF
TRBJ1-3,NA,TRBD1,TRBV7-9,TGTGCCAGCAGCCAAGAAGGGGGCGCGTCTGGAAACACCATATATTTT,CASSQEGGASGNTIYF
TRBJ1-2,few,TRBD1,TRBV30,TGTGCCTGGAGCAAGGGACAGGGGCCCGCAGAAACCTTC,CAWSKGQGPAETF
TRBJ2-5,NA,NA,TRBV2,TGTGCCAGCAGTAGGAGGGGTTACCAAGAGACCCAGTACTTC,CASSRRGYQETQYF
TRBJ2-5,NA,TRBD2,TRBV10-3,TGTGCCATCAGTGTGAGGGGTCGACTAGCGGGTGTAAAAGAGACCCAGTACTTC,CAISVRGRLAGVKETQYF
TRBJ1-2,NA,NA,TRBV27,TGTGCCAGCAGTAAATCTAACACTCCTAACTATGGCTACACCTTC,CASSKSNTPNYGYTF
TRBJ2-7,NA,TRBD1,TRBV9,TGTGCCAGCAGCGTAGCGGGCAGGGGGCGCCACGAGCAGTACTTC,CASSVAGRGRHEQYF
TRBJ1-1,NA,TRBD1,TRBV2,TGTGCCAGCAGTTCTACTACAGGGGTGGACACTGAAGCTTTCTTT,CASSSTTGVDTEAFF
TRBJ1-1,once,NA,TRBV5-1,TGCGCCAGCAGCTTGTTAGGTGCTGAAGCTTTCTTT,CASSLLGAEAFF
TRBJ1-3,NA,NA,TRBV6-1,TGTGCCAGCAGTGTCAACCTTGGAAACACCATATATTTT,CASSVNLGNTIYF
TRBJ1-4,once,NA,TRBV28,TGTGCCAGCAATGTGGGGGTAACAAGGGAAAAACTGTTTTTT,CASNVGVTREKLFF
TRBJ2-7,NA,TRBD1,TRBV6-6,TGTGCCAGCAGTAACGGCGGGACAGGGGGCCTCGAGCAGTACTTC,CASSNGGTGGLEQYF
TRBJ1-1,NA,NA,TRBV4-3,TGCGCCAGCAGCCAAGTTCAGGGCACTGAAGCTTTCTTT,CASSQVQGTEAFF
TRBJ1-5,once,TRBD1,TRBV19,TGTGCCAGTAGTACAAGCCCATATACAGGGGCCGGTGGCAATCAGCCCCAGCATTTT,CASSTSPYTGAGGNQPQHF
TRBJ2-5,NA,NA,TRBV7-7,TGTGCCAGCAGTGAAGGGGCCGGCGGCTTCCCGGGGACCCAGTACTTC,CASSEGAGGFPGTQYF
TRBJ2-7,NA,NA,TRBV28,TGTGCCAGCTTCCAGGGGGGGCCAGGGTACGAGCAGTACTTC,CASFQGGPGYEQYF
TRBJ2-7,NA,TRBD1,TRBV29-1,TGCAGCGTTGAAGAACCGACAGGGCTCTACGAGCAGTACTTC,CSVEEPTGLYEQYF
TRBJ1-2,NA,TRBD1,TRBV4-1,TGCGCCAGCAGCCAAGGGGAGACAGGGGACTATGGCTACACCTTC,CASSQGETGDYGYTF
TRBJ2-7,once,NA,TRBV5-4,TGTGCCAGCAGATCGGGGGTCGGTTCGTACGAGCAGTACTTC,CASRSGVGSYEQYF
TRBJ2-2,NA,NA,TRBV27,TGTGCCAGCAGTTTATGGGCGGGATTTTCCGGGGAGCTGTTTTTT,CASSLWAGFSGELFF
TRBJ2-1,NA,TRBD2,TRBV9,TGTGCCAGCAGCGTATTAGCGGGGACTCGGAACAATGAGCAGTTCTTC,CASSVLAGTRNNEQFF
TRBJ2-1,NA,TRBD2,TRBV7-2,TGTGCCAGCAGCTGGGGACTAGCGGGAGGGAATGAGCAGTTCTTC,CASSWGLAGGNEQFF
TRBJ1-2,NA,TRBD1,TRBV29-1,TGCAGCGGAGAAGGGACAGGGTATGGCTACACCTTC,CSGEGTGYGYTF
TRBJ2-7,NA,NA,TRBV18,TGTGCCAGCTCACCTAACTCAGCTTCCTACGAGCAGTACTTC,CASSPNSASYEQYF
TRBJ2-7,NA,NA,TRBV11-3,TGTGCCAGCAGCTTCAGAGCCGAGTACGAGCAGTACTTC,CASSFRAEYEQYF
TRBJ2-2,NA,NA,TRBV19,TGTGCCAGTAGTCTCGTAACAGTGAACACCGGGGAGCTGTTTTTT,CASSLVTVNTGELFF
TRBJ2-7,NA,TRBD1,TRBV5-4,TGTGCCAGCAGCTCACAGGGGACCTACGAGCAGTACTTC,CASSSQGTYEQYF